The source of this T cell receptor (beta chain) is a study of neurological immune-mediated disorders. This clonotype was observed at least ten times. TCRdb itself ran the 5' RACE reads through MiXCR, one entry per CDR3 protein. The sample carries tens of thousands of distinct CDR3 sequences, approximately 5.8% recorded once. The ends lost 6 bases at V and 2 bases at J; junction bases unmatched: 4. The germline gives CDR1 DFQATT, CDR2 SNEGSKA (reference sequence). The CDR3 is made up of 13 amino acids. This TCR was sampled from a woman younger than 35 with multiple sclerosis. Material: CD4+ T cells from blood. The V call is TRBV20-1, the J call TRBJ1-5, with 7 bases fitting TRBD1. CDR3 loop: CSADQGGNQPQHF. DNA of the CDR3: TGCAGTGCCGACCAGGGGGGCAATCAGCCCCAGCATTTT.